Listed below are T cell receptor beta chains from one sample, sequenced in a study of T cell repertoires in cytomegalovirus infection. What these receptors recognize is not known. TCRdb recomputed calls from the reads with MiXCR, one row per CDR3 protein. The sample shows 300,000 to 400,000 distinct CDR3 sequences, 25% to 35% of them seen only once. The source material was cultured PBMCs, sampled from culture after CMV antigen stimulation. These receptors all come from a human donor in good health (CMV status not recorded). Some clones in this sample may be carry-over from other donors' samples. Both conserved end residues are part of each CDR3. D genes are given only for firm matches. Some rows have no size entry. The others give once, few or many, or a class for an expanded clone.

>TRBD2|TRBV28|TRBJ2-5|.
TGTGCCAGCAGCACCGCGGCTAGCGGGGGGGAGACCCAGTACTTC
CASSTAASGGETQYF
>.|TRBV15|TRBJ1-2|few
TGTGCCACCAGCAGAGGCGCCCCGGGGGACTATGGCTACACCTTC
CATSRGAPGDYGYTF
>TRBD1|TRBV13|TRBJ2-3|.
TGTGCCAGCAGCTCAGGGACAGGGCCCTCTAGCACAGATACGCAGTATTTT
CASSSGTGPSSTDTQYF
>.|TRBV5-1|TRBJ1-2|few
TGCGCCAGCAGCTTGGCCTTCTGGGGGCCACATTATGGCTACACCTTC
CASSLAFWGPHYGYTF
>.|TRBV20-1|TRBJ2-3|.
TGCAGCCTCGCGGGCGGATACACAGATACGCAGTATTTT
CSLAGGYTDTQYF
>.|TRBV5-1|TRBJ2-1|.
TGCGCCAGCAGCTTGGCAGCCGCGTACATGAGTTATACTTACAATGAGCAGTTCTTC
CASSLAAAYMSYTYNEQFF
>TRBD2|TRBV7-3|TRBJ2-1|.
TGTGCCAGCAGCTTTGGGGGGGGACGAGATGAGCAGTTCTTC
CASSFGGGRDEQFF
>.|TRBV6-6|TRBJ2-6|few
TGTGCCAGCAGTTACTCGAGAGGGGGATCTGGGGCCAACGTCCTGACTTTC
CASSYSRGGSGANVLTF
>.|TRBV6-1|TRBJ1-3|.
TGTGCCAGCAGTCCAATAGGAGGGTACTCTGGAAACACCATATATTTT
CASSPIGGYSGNTIYF
>.|TRBV4-1|TRBJ1-2|.
TGCGCCAGCAGCCAAATCCGGGATATCTATGGCTACACCTTC
CASSQIRDIYGYTF
>.|TRBV4-2|TRBJ1-1|.
TGTGCCAGCAGCCAAGTAGGTAGCGTGCTTACGGGCACTGAAGCTTTCTTT
CASSQVGSVLTGTEAFF
>.|TRBV28|TRBJ2-3|many
TGTGCCAGCAGAGGCCTGGGGGCGCGGACAGATACGCAGTATTTT
CASRGLGARTDTQYF
>.|TRBV7-1|TRBJ1-1|.
TGTGCCAGCAGCGCCGAGGGGGGCCGCCAGTCGACAGCTTTCTTT
CASSAEGGRQSTAFF
>TRBD2|TRBV7-2|TRBJ2-5|few
TGTGCCAGCAGCCCAAGTACTAGCGGGAGGGCCTTCCAAGAGACCCAGTACTTC
CASSPSTSGRAFQETQYF